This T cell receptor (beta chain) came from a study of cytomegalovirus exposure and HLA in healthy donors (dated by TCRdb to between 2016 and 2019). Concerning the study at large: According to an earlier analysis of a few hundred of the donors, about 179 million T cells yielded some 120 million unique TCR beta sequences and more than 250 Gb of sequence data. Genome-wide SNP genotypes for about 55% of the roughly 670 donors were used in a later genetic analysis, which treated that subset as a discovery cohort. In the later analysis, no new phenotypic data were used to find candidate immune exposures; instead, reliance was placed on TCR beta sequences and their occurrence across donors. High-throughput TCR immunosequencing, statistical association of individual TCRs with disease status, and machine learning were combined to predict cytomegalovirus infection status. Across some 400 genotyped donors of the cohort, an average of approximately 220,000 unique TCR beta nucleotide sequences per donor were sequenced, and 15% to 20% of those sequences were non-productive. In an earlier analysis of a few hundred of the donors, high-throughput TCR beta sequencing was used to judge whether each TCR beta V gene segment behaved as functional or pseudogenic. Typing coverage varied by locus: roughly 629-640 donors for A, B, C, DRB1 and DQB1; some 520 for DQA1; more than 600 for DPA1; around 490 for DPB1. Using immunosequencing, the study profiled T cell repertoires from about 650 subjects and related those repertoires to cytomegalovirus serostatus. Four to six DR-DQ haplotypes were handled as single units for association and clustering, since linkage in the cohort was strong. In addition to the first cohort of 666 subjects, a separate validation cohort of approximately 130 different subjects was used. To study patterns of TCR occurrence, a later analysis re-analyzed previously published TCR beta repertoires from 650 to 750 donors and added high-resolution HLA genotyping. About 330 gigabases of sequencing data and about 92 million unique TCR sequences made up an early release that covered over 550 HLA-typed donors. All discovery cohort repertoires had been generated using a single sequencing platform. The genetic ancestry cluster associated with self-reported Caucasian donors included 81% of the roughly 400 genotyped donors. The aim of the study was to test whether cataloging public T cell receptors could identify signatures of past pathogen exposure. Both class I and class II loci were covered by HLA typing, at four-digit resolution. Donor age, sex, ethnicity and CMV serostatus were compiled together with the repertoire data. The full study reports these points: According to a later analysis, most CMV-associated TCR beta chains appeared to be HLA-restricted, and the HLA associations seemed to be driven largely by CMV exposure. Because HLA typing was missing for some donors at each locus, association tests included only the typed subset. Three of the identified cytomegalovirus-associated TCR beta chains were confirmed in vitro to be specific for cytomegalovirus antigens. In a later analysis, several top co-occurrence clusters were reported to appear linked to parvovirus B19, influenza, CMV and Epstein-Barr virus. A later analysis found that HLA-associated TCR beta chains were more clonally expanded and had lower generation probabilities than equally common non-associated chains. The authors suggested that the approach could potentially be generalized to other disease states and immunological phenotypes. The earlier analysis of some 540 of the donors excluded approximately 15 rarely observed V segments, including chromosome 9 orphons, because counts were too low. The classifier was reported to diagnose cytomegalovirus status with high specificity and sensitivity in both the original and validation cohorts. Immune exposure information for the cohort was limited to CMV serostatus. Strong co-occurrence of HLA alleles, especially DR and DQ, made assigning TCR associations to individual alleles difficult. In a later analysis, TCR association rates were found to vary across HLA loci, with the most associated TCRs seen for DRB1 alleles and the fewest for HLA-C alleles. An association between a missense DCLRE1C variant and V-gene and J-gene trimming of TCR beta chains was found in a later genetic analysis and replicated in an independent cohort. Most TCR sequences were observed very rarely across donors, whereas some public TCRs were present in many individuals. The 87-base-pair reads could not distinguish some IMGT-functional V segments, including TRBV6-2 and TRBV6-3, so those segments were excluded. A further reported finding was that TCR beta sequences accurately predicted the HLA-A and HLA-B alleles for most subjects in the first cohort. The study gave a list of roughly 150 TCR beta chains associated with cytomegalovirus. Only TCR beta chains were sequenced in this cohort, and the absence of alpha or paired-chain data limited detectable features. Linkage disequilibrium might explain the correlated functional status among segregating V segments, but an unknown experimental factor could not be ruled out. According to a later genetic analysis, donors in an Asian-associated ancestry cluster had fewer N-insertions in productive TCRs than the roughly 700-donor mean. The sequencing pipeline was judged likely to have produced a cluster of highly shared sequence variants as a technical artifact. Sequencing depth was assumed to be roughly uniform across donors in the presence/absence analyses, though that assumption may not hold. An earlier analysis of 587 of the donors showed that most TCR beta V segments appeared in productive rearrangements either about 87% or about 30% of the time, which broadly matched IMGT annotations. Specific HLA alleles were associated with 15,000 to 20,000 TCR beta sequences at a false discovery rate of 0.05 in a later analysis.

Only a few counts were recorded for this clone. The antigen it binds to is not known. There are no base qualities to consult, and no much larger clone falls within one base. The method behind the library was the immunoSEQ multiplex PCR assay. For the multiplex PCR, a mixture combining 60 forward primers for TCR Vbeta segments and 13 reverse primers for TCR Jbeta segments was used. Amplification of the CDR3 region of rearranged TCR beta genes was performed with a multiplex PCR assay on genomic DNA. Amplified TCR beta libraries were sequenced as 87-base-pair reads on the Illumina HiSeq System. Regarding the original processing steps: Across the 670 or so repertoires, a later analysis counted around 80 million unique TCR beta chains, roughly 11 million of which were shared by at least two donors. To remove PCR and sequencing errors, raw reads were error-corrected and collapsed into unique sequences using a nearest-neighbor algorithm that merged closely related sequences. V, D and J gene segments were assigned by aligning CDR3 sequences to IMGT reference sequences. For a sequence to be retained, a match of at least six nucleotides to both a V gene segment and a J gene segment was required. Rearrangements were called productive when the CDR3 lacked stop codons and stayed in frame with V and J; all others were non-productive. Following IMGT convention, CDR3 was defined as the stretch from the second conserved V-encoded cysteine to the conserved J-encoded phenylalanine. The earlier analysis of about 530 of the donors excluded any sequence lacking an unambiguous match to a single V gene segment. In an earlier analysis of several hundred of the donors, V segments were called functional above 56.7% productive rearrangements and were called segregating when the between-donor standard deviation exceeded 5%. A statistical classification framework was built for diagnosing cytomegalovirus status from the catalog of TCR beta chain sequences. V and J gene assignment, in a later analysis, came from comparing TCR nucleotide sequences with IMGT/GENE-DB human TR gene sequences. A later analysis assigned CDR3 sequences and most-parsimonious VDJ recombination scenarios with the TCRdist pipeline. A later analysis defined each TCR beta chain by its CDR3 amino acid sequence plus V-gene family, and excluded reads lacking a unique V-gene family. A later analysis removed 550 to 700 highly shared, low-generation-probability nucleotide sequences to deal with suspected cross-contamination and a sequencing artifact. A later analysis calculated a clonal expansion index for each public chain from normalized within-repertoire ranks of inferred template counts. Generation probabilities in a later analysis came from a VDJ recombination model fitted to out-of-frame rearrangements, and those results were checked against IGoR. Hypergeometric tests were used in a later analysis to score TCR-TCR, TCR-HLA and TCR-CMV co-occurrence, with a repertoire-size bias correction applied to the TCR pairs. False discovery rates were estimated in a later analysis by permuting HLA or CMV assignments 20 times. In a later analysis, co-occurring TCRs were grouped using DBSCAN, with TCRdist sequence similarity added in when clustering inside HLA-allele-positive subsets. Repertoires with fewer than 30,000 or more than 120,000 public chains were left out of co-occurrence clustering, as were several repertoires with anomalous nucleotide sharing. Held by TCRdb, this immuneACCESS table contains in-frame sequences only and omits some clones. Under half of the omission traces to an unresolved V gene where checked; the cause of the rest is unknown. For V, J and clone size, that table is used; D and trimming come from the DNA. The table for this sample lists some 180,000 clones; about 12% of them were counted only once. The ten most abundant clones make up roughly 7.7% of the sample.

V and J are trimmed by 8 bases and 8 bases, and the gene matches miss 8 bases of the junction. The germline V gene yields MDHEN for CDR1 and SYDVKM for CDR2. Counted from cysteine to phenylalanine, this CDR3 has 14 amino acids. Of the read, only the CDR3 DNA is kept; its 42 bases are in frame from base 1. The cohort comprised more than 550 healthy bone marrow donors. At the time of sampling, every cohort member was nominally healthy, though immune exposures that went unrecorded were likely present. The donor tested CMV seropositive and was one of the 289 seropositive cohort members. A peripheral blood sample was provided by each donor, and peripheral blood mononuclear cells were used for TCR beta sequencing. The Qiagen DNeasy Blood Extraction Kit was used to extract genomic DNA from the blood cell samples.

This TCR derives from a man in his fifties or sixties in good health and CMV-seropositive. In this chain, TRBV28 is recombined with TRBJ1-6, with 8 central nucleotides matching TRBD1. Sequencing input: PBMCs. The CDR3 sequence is CASSQGAGYSPLHF. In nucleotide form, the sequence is TGTGCCAGCTCCCAGGGGGCGGGATATTCACCCCTCCACTTT.